These 28 T cell receptor beta chains originate from one sample sequenced in a study of regulatory T cells in long-lasting Graves disease (dated by TCRdb to about 2021). Sample time point, as interpreted from the label and publication: persistent/refractory GD, antithyroid drugs over 5 years with positive TRAb. For both TCR sequencing and RNA sequencing, RNA was extracted from PBMCs in TRIzol. Libraries were prepared through multiplex PCR. The listed sequencing device is Illumina HiSeq 4000. TCR beta libraries were built with iRepertoire HTBI primers and Arm-PCR amplification of CDR3 regions. The public reads were reprocessed in TCRdb via fastp at Q25 and MiXCR, keeping in-frame beta chains. Rows are unified per CDR3 protein, each entry keeping the most common DNA and genes. Within this sample are 350,000 to 500,000 distinct CDR3 sequences, with around 20% of them counted one time only. The ten largest clones represent more than 13% of the sample.

Material: peripheral blood mononuclear cells (PBMCs), obtained when the disease was refractory, from a patient treated with antithyroid drugs. The source is a female donor with Graves disease.

In its sample, this clonotype was seen many times. The CDR3 DNA follows: TGTGCCAGCACGAAGACAGGGGACTCCTACGAGCAGTACTTC. Amino acid sequence: CASTKTGDSYEQYF. The J gene is TRBJ2-7, the V gene TRBV12-3 or TRBV12-4, with 8 bases identical to TRBD1. V lost 7 bases, J lost 0 bases, and 5 bases stayed unmatched. The CDR3 totals 14 residues.

At least ten counts were recorded for this clonotype. The chain joins TRBV10-3 to TRBJ2-2, with 11 bases aligning to TRBD2. The V segment lost 6 bases and the J segment 3 bases; nucleotides outside the gene matches: 3. The germline V gene has CDR1 ENHRY and CDR2 SYGVKD. The CDR3 length is 15 residues. CDR3 amino acids: CAISPSGGHTGELFF. The CDR3 DNA reads as TGTGCCATCAGCCCTAGCGGGGGGCACACCGGGGAGCTGTTTTTT.

This clonotype has more than one count but fewer than ten. It may be a read error: a sequence one base away is much more abundant. The rearrangement uses TRBV7-8 and TRBJ2-7; D perhaps matches TRBD1 (5 bases). Germline CDR1 SGHVS, CDR2 FQNEAQ. Trimming left V 2 bases short and J 0 bases short, with 8 bases between. The length of the CDR3 is 14 residues. The CDR3 is CASSLRQSSYEQYF. In nucleotides, the CDR3 is TGTGCCAGCAGCTTAAGACAGAGCTCCTACGAGCAGTACTTC.

This clonotype appeared many times. The rearrangement links TRBV27 to TRBJ2-7, with 15 bases aligning to TRBD2. The germline CDR1 and CDR2 sequences are MNHEY and SMNVEV (reference sequence). With V trimmed by 4 bases and J by 3 bases, 16 bases remained unmatched. The CDR3 length is 20 residues. In DNA form, the CDR3 reads TGTGCCAGCAGTTCCCTGGGACTAGCGGGAGGCCGAGCAACCTTCTACGAGCAGTACTTC. Protein sequence: CASSSLGLAGGRATFYEQYF.

This clonotype was seen only a few times. The V call is TRBV30, the J call TRBJ2-2, with D possibly matching TRBD2 (7 bases). V gave up 6 bases and J gave up 5 bases, with 13 bases separating them. The CDR3 loop spans 13 amino acids. Per germline, CDR1 GTSNPN and CDR2 SVGIG (reference sequence). The CDR3 coding sequence is TGTGCCTGCCCGAGGGGGGGGACCGGGGAGCTGTTTTTT. Translating gives CACPRGGTGELFF.

This clonotype was detected only a few times. The rearrangement uses TRBV7-6 and TRBJ1-1; TRBD1 matches at 8 bases. V shed 3 bases and J 7 bases; nucleotides not matched to a gene: 1. Germline V gene sequence: CDR1 SGHVS, CDR2 FNYEAQ. The CDR3 has 12 amino acids. The CDR3 bases are TGTGCCAGCAGCTTTGACAGGGGTGAAGCTTTCTTT. Translation gives CASSFDRGEAFF.

The rearrangement uses TRBV19 and TRBJ2-2; 10 positions agree with TRBD1. Germline values: CDR1 LNHDA, CDR2 SQIVND (reference sequence). Trimming took 4 bases from V and 7 from J; bases not matched to a gene: 6. The length of the CDR3 is 15 residues. CDR3 nucleotides: TGTGCCAGTAGTACCCCGGGACAGGGGTTCGGGGAGCTGTTTTTT. This translates into CASSTPGQGFGELFF.

There are many counts of this clonotype. The V call is TRBV12-3 or TRBV12-4, the J call TRBJ2-5; D assignment may be TRBD1 or TRBD2 (5 bases each). V was pared by 5 bases and J by 5 bases, with 12 bases between. This CDR3 spans 13 amino acids. The CDR3 sequence: CASSGDGRETQYF. The CDR3, as DNA: TGTGCCAGCAGTGGGGACGGTCGGGAGACCCAGTACTTC.

This clonotype was picked up many times. The V call is TRBV2, the J call TRBJ2-5; maybe TRBD2 (5 bases). Germline CDR1 SNHLY, CDR2 FYNNEI. The CDR3 runs 14 residues. Trimming shortened V by 5 bases and J by 4 bases, and 14 bases separated the two germline ends. The CDR3 is CASSYGRGRETQYF. For the CDR3, the DNA is TGTGCCAGCAGTTACGGCCGAGGGCGAGAGACCCAGTACTTC.

This clonotype was picked up many times. The chain carries TRBV30 and TRBJ1-2; D remains unclear. The CDR3 covers 11 residues. V was trimmed by 1 base and J by 1 base, leaving 1 base between them. Germline CDR1 is GTSNPN and CDR2 is SVGIG (reference sequence). CDR3 in amino acids: CAWSGNYGYTF. For the CDR3, the DNA is TGTGCCTGGAGTGGTAACTATGGCTACACCTTC.

A note on this clonotype: This may come from a read error, since a much larger clone is one base off. The rearrangement uses TRBV25-1 and TRBJ2-7, with no clear D. This CDR3 is built from 13 residues. V was clipped by 4 bases and J by 1 base, with 8 bases between them. In germline, CDR1 is MGHDK, CDR2 SYGVNS. In DNA form, the CDR3 reads TGTGCCAGCAGTGTCAGGTTATCCTACGAGCAGTACTTC. Translation: CASSVRLSYEQYF.

As regards this clonotype: Possible read error: a much larger clone is one base away. The chain is built from TRBV24-1 and TRBJ2-2, with TRBD1 as a possible D gene (6 bases). The V end was cut by 2 bases, the J end by 0 bases, with 12 bases between. The CDR3 has 17 residues. The germline V gene encodes CDR1 KGHDR and CDR2 SFDVKD. Here the CDR3 DNA reads TGTGCCACCAGTGATTACACCGGGACAACGAACACCGGGGAGCTGTTTTTT. It specifies CATSDYTGTTNTGELFF.

Worth noting for this clonotype: It may be a read error: a sequence one base away is much more abundant. This rearrangement joins TRBV5-1 to TRBJ2-7; maybe TRBD1 (5 bases). The germline V gene encodes CDR1 SGHRS and CDR2 YFSETQ. Trimming took 4 bases from V and 3 from J, leaving 14 bases between them. There are 14 residues in the CDR3. The CDR3 is CASSPTETIYEQYF. The CDR3 DNA follows: TGCGCCAGCAGCCCGACAGAGACCATCTACGAGCAGTACTTC.

CDR3 residues: CSAWTSGRNTINEQFF. DNA of the CDR3: TGCAGTGCTTGGACTAGCGGGAGAAACACAATCAATGAGCAGTTCTTC. The J gene is TRBJ2-5, the V gene TRBV20-1; TRBD2 aligns across 13 bases. The J call may be incorrect, as the DNA end agrees better with TRBJ2-1. This CDR3 spans 16 amino acids. CDR1 and CDR2 (germline): DFQATT, SNEGSKA (reference sequence).

This clonotype was detected a few times. The CDR3 DNA is TGTGCCAGCAGTTTTGGACTAGCGGTTTACAATGAGCAGTTCTTC. Encoded protein: CASSFGLAVYNEQFF. The chain has TRBV28 and TRBJ2-1; 10 bases line up with TRBD2. The V gene's germline CDR1 is MDHEN and CDR2 SYDVKM. CDR3 size: 15 residues. V was pared by 3 bases and J by 4 bases, with 3 bases of the junction left unmatched.

The sample holds many counts of this clonotype. The rearrangement links TRBV6-1 to TRBJ1-1, with D uncertain. Trimming took off 10 bases at V and 2 bases at J, with 23 bases between the two ends. The CDR3 is made up of 16 amino acids. Germline values: CDR1 MNHNS, CDR2 SASEGT. The CDR3 reads CATTREATRLNTEAFF. The CDR3 nucleotides read TGTGCCACCACACGCGAAGCAACGCGCCTTAACACTGAAGCTTTCTTT.

V gene TRBV20-1 combines with J gene TRBJ1-4, with D unclear. This CDR3 region has 13 residues. The V gene lost 2 bases and the J gene lost 6 bases, with 10 bases spanning the gap. Germline CDR1 is DFQATT and CDR2 is SNEGSKA (reference sequence). The CDR3 DNA reads as TGCAGTGCTAGAACTAACTCGGATGAAAAACTGTTTTTT. Protein product: CSARTNSDEKLFF.

In its sample, this clonotype was seen many times. The V gene is TRBV20-1, the J gene TRBJ2-5, with 9 bases that match TRBD2. CDR1 and CDR2 (germline): DFQATT, SNEGSKA (reference sequence). V lost 7 bases, J lost 5 bases, and 5 bases stayed unmatched. CDR3 length: 12 residues. CDR3 DNA sequence: TGCAGTGGAGCGGGAGGCAGGGAGACCCAGTACTTC. This encodes CSGAGGRETQYF.

This clonotype has at least ten counts. The genes are TRBV24-1 and TRBJ2-1; tentatively, D is TRBD2 (5 bases). Trimming cost V 3 bases and J 0 bases, with 14 bases left between them. The CDR3 spans 17 residues. Germline CDR1 KGHDR, CDR2 SFDVKD. In DNA, the CDR3 is TGTGCCACCAGTGATCGAGCTAGCAGGAGCTCCTACAATGAGCAGTTCTTC. This encodes CATSDRASRSSYNEQFF.

This clonotype has only a few counts. The V call is TRBV19, the J call TRBJ2-4; D might be TRBD1 (6 bases). Per germline, CDR1 LNHDA and CDR2 SQIVND (reference sequence). The V end lost 6 bases, the J end lost 1 base, and 13 bases lay between the germline ends. The CDR3 sequence is 15 residues long. This CDR3 reads CASRLTGFAKNIQYF. The CDR3 DNA reads as TGTGCCAGTAGACTTACAGGGTTTGCCAAAAACATTCAGTACTTC.

This clonotype occurred a few times. This chain connects TRBV7-9 to TRBJ2-7; D is possibly TRBD1 (5 bases). The CDR3 extends over 14 amino acids. Germline V gene lookup returns CDR1 SEHNR and CDR2 FQNEAQ (reference sequence). V was clipped by 3 bases and J by 6 bases, with 15 bases between them. DNA of the CDR3: TGTGCCAGCAGCTTGTGGGGCGCGACCGCCGAGCAGTACTTC. Protein: CASSLWGATAEQYF.

The V and J genes are TRBV14 and TRBJ1-2; the D gene is possibly TRBD1 (5 bases). CDR3 length: 14 residues. Germline V lookup: CDR1 SGHDN, CDR2 FVKESK. The germline V and J ends were trimmed by 4 bases and 6 bases, with 15 bases remaining between them. CDR3 protein: CASSRSGGLHGYTF. CDR3 coding DNA: TGTGCCAGCAGCCGGAGCGGGGGACTTCATGGCTACACCTTC.

This clonotype was seen ten or more times. The chain employs TRBV7-8 and TRBJ1-5; D may be TRBD1 (5 bases). There are 13 residues in the CDR3. The germline V gene encodes CDR1 SGHVS and CDR2 FQNEAQ. V was shortened by 9 bases and J by 2 bases, with 11 bases between the two germline ends. This CDR3 reads CASVGERNQPQHF. DNA of the CDR3: TGTGCCAGTGTGGGGGAGCGCAATCAGCCCCAGCATTTT. Supplemented by reference TRBV7-8 and TRBJ1-5, the full variable domain reads GAGVSQSPRYKVAKRGQDVALRCDPISGHVSLFWYQQALGQGPEFLTYFQNEAQLDKSGLPSDRFFAERPEGSVSTLKIQRTQQEDSAVYLCASVGERNQPQHFGDGTRLSIL.

This sequence joins TRBV27 and TRBJ1-5, with TRBD1 matching 8 bases. CDR1 and CDR2 (germline): MNHEY, SMNVEV (reference sequence). This CDR3 spans 13 amino acids. Unmatched junction bases numbered 5, after V lost 10 bases and J lost 3 bases. DNA of the CDR3: TGTGCCACAGGGGGCTCCCCCAATCAGCCCCAGCATTTT. Its protein product is CATGGSPNQPQHF.

This clonotype was observed many times. The chain uses TRBV11-2 and TRBJ1-6; D is undetermined. The CDR3 contains 12 residues. From germline, CDR1 is SGHAT and CDR2 FQNNGV. V shed 2 bases and J shed 13 bases, with 9 bases lying between them. The CDR3 nucleotides read TGTGCCAGCAGCTTAAATGGCAAGCCCCTCCACTTT. This gives the protein CASSLNGKPLHF.

This clonotype was found many times. The chain combines TRBV7-2 with TRBJ2-7, with no clear D. Germline CDR1 SGHTA, CDR2 FQGNSA. The CDR3 sequence is 17 residues long. V was clipped by 3 bases and J by 2 bases, with 20 bases between them. CDR3 sequence (DNA): TGTGCCAGCAGCTTCGACGGGCCCCCGTTTAGGACCTACGAGCAGTACTTC. It specifies CASSFDGPPFRTYEQYF.

This chain connects TRBV4-1 to TRBJ2-7; TRBD1 matches 7 bases. Germline CDR1 MGHRA, CDR2 YSYEKL. This CDR3 spans 16 amino acids. V lost 1 base to trimming and J lost 1 base; unmatched junction nucleotides: 7. CDR3 nucleotides: TGCGCCAGCAGCCAAGTCCTCGGGGACAGTTCCTACGAGCAGTACTTC. This encodes CASSQVLGDSSYEQYF.

V is TRBV5-4 and J is TRBJ2-7, with 8 bases that match TRBD1. The CDR3 spans 14 residues. V lost 2 bases and J lost 3; bases outside the gene matches: 4. From germline, CDR1 is SGHNT and CDR2 YYREEE (reference sequence). The CDR3 loop reads CASSFSGGSYEQYF. The DNA of the CDR3 is TGTGCCAGCAGCTTTTCAGGGGGCAGCTACGAGCAGTACTTC.